Shown below are 5 T cell receptor beta chains from a single sample sequenced in a study of blood T cell repertoires in COVID-19. Repertoires were generated with immunoSEQ multiplex PCR, while TCRdb's copy carries only in-frame clones and drops some. In the table there are approximately 210,000 clones, more than 75% of which are singletons. Sample: peripheral blood. The receptors shown here come from a man in his forties with active or convalescent COVID-19.

The chain combines TRBV28 with TRBJ2-7; tentatively, D is TRBD1 (6 bases). CDR1 is MDHEN, CDR2 SYDVKM, per germline. The CDR3 is 15 residues long. V was cut by 3 bases and J by 0 bases, with 12 bases left in between. The DNA of the CDR3 is TGTGCCAGCAGTTTGTTACAGGGTTTCTCCTACGAGCAGTACTTC. Translation: CASSLLQGFSYEQYF.

This chain joins TRBV6-4 and TRBJ2-5; 13 bases agree with TRBD2. V was clipped by 1 base and J by 1 base; unmatched bases: 12. The V gene's germline CDR1 is MRHNA and CDR2 SNTAGT. The CDR3 spans 20 residues. The CDR3 loop reads CASSDFGLAGEKLFQETQYF. CDR3 DNA sequence: TGTGCCAGCAGTGACTTTGGACTAGCGGGAGAGAAATTATTCCAAGAGACCCAGTACTTC.

The chain couples TRBV7-3 to TRBJ2-5; TRBD2 matches 13 bases. Germline-derived CDR1 and CDR2 are SGHTA and FQGTGA. This CDR3 region has 19 residues. V was clipped by 0 bases and J by 2 bases; unmatched bases: 9. In DNA form, the CDR3 reads TGTGCCAGCAGCTTAACCGGTCCGCGGACTAGCGGGAGACAAGAGACCCAGTACTTC. Its protein is CASSLTGPRTSGRQETQYF.

This sequence joins TRBV6-1 and TRBJ2-3; the D gene is possibly TRBD2 (5 bases). CDR3 length equals 16 residues. Germline V CDR1 and CDR2: MNHNS, SASEGT. The V and J ends lost 2 bases and 4 bases respectively, with 16 bases between them. The DNA for the CDR3 is TGTGCCAGCAGTGAAATTGGTCAGACGAGGGCAGATACGCAGTATTTT. This codes for CASSEIGQTRADTQYF.

The chain couples TRBV28 to TRBJ1-4; 7 nucleotides line up with TRBD1. Germline V CDR1 and CDR2: MDHEN, SYDVKM. This CDR3 has 16 residues. Losses at the gene ends were 6 bases for V and 8 bases for J; bases not matched to a gene: 15. The CDR3 DNA reads TGTGCCAGCAGCCCACGTGGACAGGACAGAGGCGAAAAACTGTTTTTT. It codes for CASSPRGQDRGEKLFF. The full variable domain, with the rest looked up from reference TRBV28 and TRBJ1-4, is DVKVTQSSRYLVKRTGEKVFLECVQDMDHENMFWYRQDPGLGLRLIYFSYDVKMKEKGDIPEGYSVSREKKERFSLILESASTNQTSMYLCASSPRGQDRGEKLFFGSGTQLSVL.